One TCR beta chain is described in this entry. The source of the sample is a study of blood T cell repertoires in COVID-19. Background on the study: Acute and convalescent COVID-19 specimens originated in the United States, Italy and Spain.

Germline trimming cut 0 bases from V and 5 bases from J; bases unmatched to any gene: 4. The V gene's germline CDR1 is SGDLS and CDR2 YYNGEE. The CDR3 spans 16 residues. Data came from immunoSEQ multiplex PCR; TCRdb stores just in-frame clones and leaves some out. The sample contains 30,000 to 45,000 clones, approximately 81% of which appear only once. The TCR sequence derives from a man older than 75 with active or convalescent COVID-19. The V and J genes are TRBV9 and TRBJ2-1, with TRBD2 identical over 11 bases. Sequenced material: peripheral blood. CDR3 in DNA: TGTGCCAGCAGCGTAGACCTAGCGGGGGGACACAATGAGCAGTTCTTC. Amino acid sequence: CASSVDLAGGHNEQFF.